This T cell receptor beta chain derives from a study of T cell repertoires in cytomegalovirus infection (dated by TCRdb to between 2018 and 2021). Study-level background: Alongside well-studied HLA-B-restricted epitopes, the peptide stimulations were aimed at recently identified HLA-C-restricted CMV epitopes, whose presentation resists viral immunomodulation. Donor HLA type was relevant to the analysis, as public TCR beta signatures indicated carriage of CMV infection together with the matching HLA type. The investigation overall reported the following: Carriers of CMV infection plus the relevant HLA type were discriminated by the cumulative frequency of public TCR beta family members in the study cohort and in an independent 352-donor cohort. The ex vivo response was dominated by HLA-C-restricted CMV-specific TCR beta clonotypes, which also provided the single most frequent clonotype in two of eight donors.

The listed sequencing device is Illumina HiSeq 1500. In-frame beta chains were kept once TCRdb had trimmed the public reads at Q25 with fastp and called clones with MiXCR. Every distinct CDR3 protein forms one entry, paired with its most common genes and DNA. Counted in this sample were about a million distinct CDR3 sequences; around 29% of them appeared once. The ten largest clones take up 11% to 15% of the sample. With respect to this clonotype: Its antigen target is currently unknown. Base quality data are lacking; no much larger clone is found one base away.

The germline V gene yields LGHNA for CDR1 and YNFKEQ for CDR2. Trimming costs V 0 bases and J 7 bases, and their ends lie 13 bases apart. From the cysteine through the phenylalanine, the CDR3 covers 15 amino acids. The CDR3 DNA has 45 bases and is translated from base 1. The intended sense of this specimen's treatment or condition label: in vitro stimulation with specific CMV peptide epitopes to enrich CMV-specific T cells. Sequenced material: cultured CD8+ T cells from PBMCs, taken from culture after CMV antigen stimulation. This clonotype originated in a human donor in good health (CMV status not recorded). Some clones in this sample may be carry-over from other donors' samples. The sequence is built from TRBV4-2 and TRBJ2-1; the D gene is possibly TRBD1 or TRBD2, with 6 bases matching each. The CDR3 reads as follows: CASSQEGGGRNEQFF. Here is the DNA: TGTGCCAGCAGCCAAGAGGGGGGCGGGCGGAATGAGCAGTTCTTC.